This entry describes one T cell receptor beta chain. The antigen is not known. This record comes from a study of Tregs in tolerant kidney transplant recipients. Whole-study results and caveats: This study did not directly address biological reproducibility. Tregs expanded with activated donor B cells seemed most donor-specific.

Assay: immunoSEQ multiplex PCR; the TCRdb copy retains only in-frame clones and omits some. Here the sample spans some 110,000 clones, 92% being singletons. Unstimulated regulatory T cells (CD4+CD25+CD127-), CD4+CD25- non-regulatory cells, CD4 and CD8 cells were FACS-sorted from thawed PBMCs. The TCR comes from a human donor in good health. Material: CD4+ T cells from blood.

CDR3: CASSVETAGNTEAFF. The CDR3 DNA sequence: TGTGCCAGCAGCGTAGAGACAGCTGGTAACACTGAAGCTTTCTTT. The chain couples TRBV9 to TRBJ1-1; D might be TRBD1 (5 bases). The V end was cut by 0 bases, the J end by 2 bases, with 11 bases between. This CDR3 spans 15 amino acids. In germline, CDR1 is SGDLS, CDR2 YYNGEE. Filled out from reference TRBV9 and TRBJ1-1, the complete variable domain reads DSGVTQTPKHLITATGQRVTLRCSPRSGDLSVYWYQQSLDQGLQFLIQYYNGEERAKGNILERFSAQQFPDLHSELNLSSLELGDSALYFCASSVETAGNTEAFFGQGTRLTVV.